The TCR beta chain under discussion was sequenced for a study of control samples from healthy donors and cancer patients. The method was immunoSEQ multiplex PCR; TCRdb's version includes in-frame clones alone and lacks a portion of them. The table lists around 100,000 clones, 80% to 95% of them singletons. The CDR3 is 14 residues long. Looked up from germline, CDR1 is SEHNR and CDR2 is FQNEAQ (reference sequence). Trimming shortened V by 5 bases and J by 3 bases, and 10 bases separated the two germline ends. Sequencing was done on a sample of blood. This clonotype was sampled from a human donor in good health. The donor label of this sample is uncertain. The chain recombines TRBV7-9 with TRBJ1-4; D is unclear. In DNA, the CDR3 is TGTGCCAGCAGCCACCAGCGACCTAATGAAAAACTGTTTTTT. This translates into CASSHQRPNEKLFF.